This T cell receptor beta chain stems from a study of T cells expressing NK-cell markers. Study-level findings and limits: HCMV specificity of the expanded NKG2C+ T cell clones stayed unclear. A few donors showed these clonotypes also leading the CD3+CD56-NKG2C+ fraction.

Germline V lookup: CDR1 LGHDT, CDR2 YNNKEL (reference sequence). This CDR3 spans 14 amino acids. cDNA encoding TCR beta was synthesized via 5'RACE template switching incorporating UMIs. Using the 5' RACE reads, TCRdb records one entry per CDR3 protein without DNA. This repertoire includes over 350,000 distinct CDR3 sequences. As to this clonotype: Its specificity is unknown.

The sample comprised blood T cells: a sorted CD56 or NKG2C T cell subset, CD4+ or CD8+ T cells, or bulk PBMC T cells (not recorded which). The rearrangement links TRBV3-1 to TRBJ1-1. The origin of this receptor is a woman in her forties or fifties in good health. This CDR3 reads CASSQGRLAAEAFF.